This is a list of T cell receptor beta chains from one sample in a study of shared clonotypes between healthy human individuals. The assay was immunoSEQ multiplex PCR, and TCRdb's table has in-frame clones only and misses some. The table has millions of clones, just over 90% seen once; the top ten hold 1.7%. Input material: naive CD8+ T cells from PBMCs. These TCRs come from a man between 18 and 29 years old in good health. Some clones in this sample may be carry-over from other donors' samples. Both conserved end residues are part of each CDR3. D genes are given only for firm matches. Some rows mark clone size as missing; the rest say once, few, many or name a class of expanded clone.

v_gene: TRBV4-2; d_gene: .; abundance: once; j_gene: TRBJ2-7; CDR3nt: TGTGCCAGCAGCCAACGTTCACCTAGCGCCTACGAGCAGTACTTC; CDR3aa: CASSQRSPSAYEQYF
v_gene: TRBV5-1; d_gene: .; abundance: .; j_gene: TRBJ2-7; CDR3nt: TGCGCCAGCAGCCCGGAGGGGACCTTCGGTTACGAGCAGTACTTC; CDR3aa: CASSPEGTFGYEQYF
v_gene: TRBV11-3; d_gene: TRBD2; abundance: .; j_gene: TRBJ2-1; CDR3nt: TGTGCCAGCAGCCTCCGGACTAGCGGGACCAATGAGCAGTTCTTC; CDR3aa: CASSLRTSGTNEQFF
v_gene: TRBV5-1; d_gene: TRBD1; abundance: .; j_gene: TRBJ1-2; CDR3nt: TGCGCCAGCAGCACCTGGGACAGCGCTGGTTCCTATGGCTACACCTTC; CDR3aa: CASSTWDSAGSYGYTF
v_gene: TRBV7-2; d_gene: .; abundance: .; j_gene: TRBJ1-2; CDR3nt: TGTGCCAGCAGCTTAGCGAGAGCTAACTATGGCTACACCTTC; CDR3aa: CASSLARANYGYTF
v_gene: TRBV29-1; d_gene: .; abundance: .; j_gene: TRBJ2-7; CDR3nt: TGCAGCGTAGGGACTGCATTGACTTACGAGCAGTACTTC; CDR3aa: CSVGTALTYEQYF
v_gene: TRBV5-8; d_gene: .; abundance: .; j_gene: TRBJ1-1; CDR3nt: TGTGCCAGCAGCTTGGTAGGGGGAGGGACTGAAGCTTTCTTT; CDR3aa: CASSLVGGGTEAFF
v_gene: TRBV5-8; d_gene: .; abundance: few; j_gene: TRBJ1-5; CDR3nt: TGTGCCAGCAGCCCCCAGCCCCAGCATTTT; CDR3aa: CASSPQPQHF
v_gene: TRBV28; d_gene: .; abundance: .; j_gene: TRBJ2-7; CDR3nt: TGTGCCAGCAGCCCGGACAGTTCCTACGAGCAGTACTTC; CDR3aa: CASSPDSSYEQYF
v_gene: TRBV11-2; d_gene: .; abundance: .; j_gene: TRBJ2-5; CDR3nt: TGTGCCAGCAGCTCCCTGGCTGAGACCCAGTACTTC; CDR3aa: CASSSLAETQYF
v_gene: TRBV9; d_gene: .; abundance: .; j_gene: TRBJ2-2; CDR3nt: TGTGCCAGCAGCGTGACGGGAGTACCCACCGGGGAGCTGTTTTTT; CDR3aa: CASSVTGVPTGELFF
v_gene: TRBV10-3; d_gene: TRBD1; abundance: .; j_gene: TRBJ1-2; CDR3nt: TGTGCCACGGGGGACAGTGCTAACTATGGCTACACCTTC; CDR3aa: CATGDSANYGYTF
v_gene: TRBV4-2; d_gene: .; abundance: .; j_gene: TRBJ2-3; CDR3nt: TGTGCCAGCAGCCCCCCGGGCAATACAGATACGCAGTATTTT; CDR3aa: CASSPPGNTDTQYF
v_gene: TRBV7-9; d_gene: TRBD1; abundance: .; j_gene: TRBJ1-5; CDR3nt: TGTGCCAGCAGCTTGGGGCAGGGGGCTCAGCCCCAGCATTTT; CDR3aa: CASSLGQGAQPQHF
v_gene: TRBV18; d_gene: .; abundance: .; j_gene: TRBJ1-1; CDR3nt: TGTGCCAGCTTACCCGACAGGATGAACACTGAAGCTTTCTTT; CDR3aa: CASLPDRMNTEAFF
v_gene: TRBV11-2; d_gene: .; abundance: few; j_gene: TRBJ1-5; CDR3nt: TGTGCCAGCAGCTTAGAGGCAGGGTATCAGCCCCAGCATTTT; CDR3aa: CASSLEAGYQPQHF
v_gene: TRBV4-1; d_gene: TRBD2; abundance: .; j_gene: TRBJ2-1; CDR3nt: TGCGCCAGCAGCCAGACGATTCCAGGACTAGCGGGAGGGCCCTACAATGAGCAGTTCTTC; CDR3aa: CASSQTIPGLAGGPYNEQFF
v_gene: TRBV5-4; d_gene: .; abundance: once; j_gene: TRBJ1-2; CDR3nt: TGTGCCAGCAGCTCTGTGGTCCGGGAGGGCTACACCTTC; CDR3aa: CASSSVVREGYTF
v_gene: TRBV7-9; d_gene: TRBD2; abundance: .; j_gene: TRBJ2-3; CDR3nt: TGTGCCAGCAGCTCCCGGACTAGCGGGAGGGATACGCAGTATTTT; CDR3aa: CASSSRTSGRDTQYF
v_gene: TRBV6-1; d_gene: TRBD2; abundance: .; j_gene: TRBJ2-7; CDR3nt: TGTGCCAGCAGTGAACTAGCGGGAGGCGCGACCTACGAGCAGTACTTC; CDR3aa: CASSELAGGATYEQYF
v_gene: TRBV6-1; d_gene: .; abundance: .; j_gene: TRBJ2-7; CDR3nt: TGTGCCAGCGTGGACGGAGGCTACGAGCAGTACTTC; CDR3aa: CASVDGGYEQYF
v_gene: TRBV4-1; d_gene: .; abundance: .; j_gene: TRBJ2-3; CDR3nt: TGCGCCAGCAGCCAAGTTGGGGCTCCTAGGGATACGCAGTATTTT; CDR3aa: CASSQVGAPRDTQYF
v_gene: TRBV6-1; d_gene: .; abundance: .; j_gene: TRBJ2-1; CDR3nt: TGTGCCAGCAGGATCGGTCTCGGACTTCTCAATGAGCAGTTCTTC; CDR3aa: CASRIGLGLLNEQFF
v_gene: TRBV5-1; d_gene: TRBD1; abundance: once; j_gene: TRBJ2-1; CDR3nt: TGCGCCAGCAGCTTGCCCCGGGACAGGGGTGGGCATGAGCAGTTCTTC; CDR3aa: CASSLPRDRGGHEQFF
v_gene: TRBV7-9; d_gene: .; abundance: .; j_gene: TRBJ2-1; CDR3nt: TGTGCCAGCAGCTTAACAGGGAATGAGCAGTTCTTC; CDR3aa: CASSLTGNEQFF
v_gene: TRBV29-1; d_gene: TRBD2; abundance: .; j_gene: TRBJ2-1; CDR3nt: TGCAGCGTTGAGGCAGCGGGAGTCCCCTCCAATGAGCAGTTCTTC; CDR3aa: CSVEAAGVPSNEQFF
v_gene: TRBV27; d_gene: .; abundance: .; j_gene: TRBJ2-7; CDR3nt: TGTGCCAGCAGTAGTGGGCGGGGCTCCTACGAGCAGTACTTC; CDR3aa: CASSSGRGSYEQYF
v_gene: TRBV19; d_gene: .; abundance: .; j_gene: TRBJ1-1; CDR3nt: TGTGCCAGTAGTAGCAGGGTTGGGAACACTGAAGCTTTCTTT; CDR3aa: CASSSRVGNTEAFF
v_gene: TRBV28; d_gene: .; abundance: .; j_gene: TRBJ1-2; CDR3nt: TGTGCCAGCAGTTTCCTTGGTCGGGGACAAACTAATGGCTACACCTTC; CDR3aa: CASSFLGRGQTNGYTF
v_gene: TRBV9; d_gene: TRBD1; abundance: .; j_gene: TRBJ2-7; CDR3nt: TGTGCCAGCAGCGAGGGACAGGCTTACGAGCAGTACTTC; CDR3aa: CASSEGQAYEQYF
v_gene: TRBV2; d_gene: TRBD1; abundance: .; j_gene: TRBJ2-1; CDR3nt: TGTGCCAGCAGAGACAGGGGATTCGAGGAGAGGTTCTTC; CDR3aa: CASRDRGFEERFF
v_gene: TRBV6-1; d_gene: .; abundance: .; j_gene: TRBJ2-2; CDR3nt: TGTGCCAGCAACGACGTTAGGGCCGTCACCGGGGAGCTGTTTTTT; CDR3aa: CASNDVRAVTGELFF
v_gene: TRBV11-2; d_gene: .; abundance: .; j_gene: TRBJ1-1; CDR3nt: TGTGCCAGCAGCTTAGGGCCAGGTCGGGGTCGCACTGAAGCTTTCTTT; CDR3aa: CASSLGPGRGRTEAFF
v_gene: TRBV5-8; d_gene: .; abundance: .; j_gene: TRBJ2-7; CDR3nt: TGTGCCAGCAGCCCAGCCCCGCTGTACTTC; CDR3aa: CASSPAPLYF
v_gene: TRBV27; d_gene: .; abundance: .; j_gene: TRBJ2-7; CDR3nt: TGTGCCAGCAGTCATAGACTAGAGAGCTCCTACGAGCAGTACTTC; CDR3aa: CASSHRLESSYEQYF
v_gene: TRBV9; d_gene: .; abundance: .; j_gene: TRBJ1-1; CDR3nt: TGTGCCAGCAGCGTAGTGGACACTGAAGCTTTCTTT; CDR3aa: CASSVVDTEAFF
v_gene: TRBV27; d_gene: TRBD2; abundance: .; j_gene: TRBJ2-7; CDR3nt: TGTGCCAGCAGTTCGAGGACTAGCGCCTCCTACGAGCAGTACTTC; CDR3aa: CASSSRTSASYEQYF
v_gene: TRBV11-2; d_gene: .; abundance: .; j_gene: TRBJ2-2; CDR3nt: TGTGCCAGCAGCTTCCCAGTTTCTAGCCCCTACATTAACACCGGGGAGCTGTTTTTT; CDR3aa: CASSFPVSSPYINTGELFF
v_gene: TRBV2; d_gene: .; abundance: .; j_gene: TRBJ2-4; CDR3nt: TGTGCCAGCAGTGATTTAACCCGGGGTAATAACATTCAGTACTTC; CDR3aa: CASSDLTRGNNIQYF
v_gene: TRBV19; d_gene: TRBD2; abundance: .; j_gene: TRBJ2-5; CDR3nt: TGTGCCACAAGGACTAGCGGGAGCTGGGAGACCCAGTACTTC; CDR3aa: CATRTSGSWETQYF
v_gene: TRBV6-5; d_gene: TRBD2; abundance: .; j_gene: TRBJ2-3; CDR3nt: TGTGCCAGCAGTGGGTTAGCGGGAGGTACAGATACGCAGTATTTT; CDR3aa: CASSGLAGGTDTQYF
v_gene: TRBV9; d_gene: .; abundance: .; j_gene: TRBJ2-7; CDR3nt: TGTGCCAGCAGCGTAGGGACTGGAGACTACGAGCAGTACTTC; CDR3aa: CASSVGTGDYEQYF